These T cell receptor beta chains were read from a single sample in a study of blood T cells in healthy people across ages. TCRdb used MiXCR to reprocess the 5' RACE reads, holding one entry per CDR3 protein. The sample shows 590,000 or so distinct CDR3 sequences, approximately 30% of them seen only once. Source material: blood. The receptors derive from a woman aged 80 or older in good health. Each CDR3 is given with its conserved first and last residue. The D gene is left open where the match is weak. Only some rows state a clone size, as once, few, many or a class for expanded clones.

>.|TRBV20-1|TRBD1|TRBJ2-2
TGCAGTGCTCCTAACCCTAAGGGGGGCAGGGGGCCTACCGGGGAGCTGTTTTTT
CSAPNPKGGRGPTGELFF
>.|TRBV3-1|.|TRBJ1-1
TGTGCCAGCAGCCCGGGCCAGGGACGGGACCGGGGAACTGAAGCTTTCTTT
CASSPGQGRDRGTEAFF
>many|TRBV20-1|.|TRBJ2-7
TGCAGTGCTAGAGATAGTCGGGCGTCCTACGAGCAGTACTTC
CSARDSRASYEQYF
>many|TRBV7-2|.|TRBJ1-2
TGTGCCAGCAGCCCGCCGCAGAGCTCCCATGGCTACACCTTC
CASSPPQSSHGYTF
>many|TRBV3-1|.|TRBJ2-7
TGTGCCAGCAGCCAATTCCCAGGTCTCGGCGAGCAGTACTTC
CASSQFPGLGEQYF
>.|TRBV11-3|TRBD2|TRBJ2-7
TGTGCCAGCAATCTAGGACTAGCGGGGGGTTACAATGAGCAGTACTTC
CASNLGLAGGYNEQYF
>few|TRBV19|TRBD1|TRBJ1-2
TGTGCCAGTAGTCCCCGGACAGGGTTAAGCTATGGCTACACCTTC
CASSPRTGLSYGYTF
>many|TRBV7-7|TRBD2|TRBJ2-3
TGTGCTAGCAGCCCGTCACTAGCGGGACGACCTCCCACAGATACGCAGTATTTT
CASSPSLAGRPPTDTQYF
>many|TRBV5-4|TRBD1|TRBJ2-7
TGTGCCAGCAGCTTGGGGACAGGGGGCACGTCCTACGAGCAGTACTTC
CASSLGTGGTSYEQYF
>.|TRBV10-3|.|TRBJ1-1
TGTGCCATCAGTGGATTACAGGGACCTGAAGCTTTCTTT
CAISGLQGPEAFF
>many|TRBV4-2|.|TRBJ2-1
TGTGCCAGCAGCCTGCGAGGAGAGCGGGACAATGAGCAGTTCTTC
CASSLRGERDNEQFF
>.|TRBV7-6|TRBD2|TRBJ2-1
TGTGCCAGCAGCACGGCGGGGGGGCCCAATGAGCAGTTCTTC
CASSTAGGPNEQFF
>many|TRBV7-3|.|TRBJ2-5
TGTGCCAGCAGCTACCAAGGGGGGAGTAGGGAGACCCAGTACTTC
CASSYQGGSRETQYF
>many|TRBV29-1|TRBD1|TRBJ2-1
TGCAGCGACCTCCCGGGACAGGGCATGAATGAGCAGTTCTTC
CSDLPGQGMNEQFF
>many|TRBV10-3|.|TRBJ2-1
TGTGCCATCAGCAACCGGGACGCGGAATACAATGAGCAGTTCTTC
CAISNRDAEYNEQFF
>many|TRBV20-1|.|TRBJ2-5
TGCAGTGTAAGAGAGTTCCAAGAGACCCAGTACTTC
CSVREFQETQYF
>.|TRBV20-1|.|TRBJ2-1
TGCAGTGCCCGAACGCTAGAGGGGGATGGGAATGAGCAGTTCTTC
CSARTLEGDGNEQFF
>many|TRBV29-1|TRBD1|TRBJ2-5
TGCAGCGTCTCCCGACAGGGGAGAGGGGAGACCCAGTACTTC
CSVSRQGRGETQYF
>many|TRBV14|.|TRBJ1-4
TGTGCCAGCAGCCCTAGGGGTGCAACTAATGAAAAACTGTTTTTT
CASSPRGATNEKLFF
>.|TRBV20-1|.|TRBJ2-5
TGCAGTGCTAGAGCGTCAGGGAAAGAGACCCAGTACTTC
CSARASGKETQYF
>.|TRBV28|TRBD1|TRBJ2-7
TGTGCCAGCAGGTACACAGGGGTCAGCTCCTACGAGCAGTACTTC
CASRYTGVSSYEQYF
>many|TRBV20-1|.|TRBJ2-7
TGCAGTGCTAGAGATACGGGGGGCCGCGAGCAGTACTTC
CSARDTGGREQYF
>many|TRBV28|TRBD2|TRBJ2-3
TGTGCCAGCAGTTTAACGGGGACTAGCGGGGCACAAGATACGCAGTATTTT
CASSLTGTSGAQDTQYF
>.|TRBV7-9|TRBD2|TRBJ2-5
TGTGCCAGCAGCTTAGCGCGGGCTAGCGGGGGACCTAGAGAGACCCAGTACTTC
CASSLARASGGPRETQYF
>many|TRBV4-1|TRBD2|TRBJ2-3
TGCGCCAGCAGCCAAGACGGCTCTAGCGGGGGGACAGATACGCAGTATTTT
CASSQDGSSGGTDTQYF
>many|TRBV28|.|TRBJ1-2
TGTGCCAGCAATTCGGGACACCGAAACTATGGCTACACCTTC
CASNSGHRNYGYTF
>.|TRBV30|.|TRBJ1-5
TGTGCCTGGAGTGTACGGGGGGGGCAGCCCCAGCATTTT
CAWSVRGGQPQHF
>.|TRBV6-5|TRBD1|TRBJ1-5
TGTGCCAGCAGTTTAACAGGGGCAAAAGATCAGCCCCAGCATTTT
CASSLTGAKDQPQHF
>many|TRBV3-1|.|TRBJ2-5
TGTGCCAGCAGCCAACGCCAAGAGACCCAGTACTTC
CASSQRQETQYF
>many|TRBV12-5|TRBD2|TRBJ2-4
TGTGCTAGTGGTTTTACCTCACCGGGACTAGCGGGGCTAGCCAAAAACATTCAGTACTTC
CASGFTSPGLAGLAKNIQYF
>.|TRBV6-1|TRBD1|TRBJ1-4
TGTGCCAGCACCAGGGGGAGTGAAAAACTGTTTTTT
CASTRGSEKLFF
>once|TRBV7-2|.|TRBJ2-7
TGTGCCAGCAGCTACAGGGAGATCTACGAGCAGTACTTC
CASSYREIYEQYF
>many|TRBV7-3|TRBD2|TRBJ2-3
TGTGCCAGCAGCTTACGACCTTCTCTAGCGGGGAGACTAAGAACTAGCACAGATACGCAGTATTTT
CASSLRPSLAGRLRTSTDTQYF
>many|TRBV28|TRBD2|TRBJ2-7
TGTGCCAGCAGCTCTAGCGGGGGGACATCCTACGAGCAGTACTTC
CASSSSGGTSYEQYF
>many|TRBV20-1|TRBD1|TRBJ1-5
TGCAGTGCCGGACAGGGGGTTAGCAATCAGCCCCAGCATTTT
CSAGQGVSNQPQHF
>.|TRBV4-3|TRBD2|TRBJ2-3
TGCGCCAGCAGCCAAGAAATAGCGGGAGATGGTACAGATACGCAGTATTTT
CASSQEIAGDGTDTQYF
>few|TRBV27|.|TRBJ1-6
TGTGCCAGCAGTTTCAGGGTCTCCTATAATTCACCCCTCCACTTT
CASSFRVSYNSPLHF
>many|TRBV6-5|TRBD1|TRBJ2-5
TGTGCCAGCAGTTACGGGACAGGGAAAAGAGAGACCCAGTACTTC
CASSYGTGKRETQYF
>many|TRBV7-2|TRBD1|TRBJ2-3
TGTGCCAGCAGCTTCGGGACAGGGGTTGGGGATACGCAGTATTTT
CASSFGTGVGDTQYF
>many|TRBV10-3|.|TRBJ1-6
TGTGCCGTCGGGACACCAAGTTCACCCCTCCACTTT
CAVGTPSSPLHF
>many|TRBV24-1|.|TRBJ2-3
TGTGCCACCAGTGATTTAGGGGGGACGCAGTATTTT
CATSDLGGTQYF
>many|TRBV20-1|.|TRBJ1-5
TGCAGTGCTAGAGATCGAGGCAGGGTTAGGGATCAGCCCCAGCATTTT
CSARDRGRVRDQPQHF
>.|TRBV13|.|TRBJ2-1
TGTGCCAGCAAATATAGCCATCAAGAGCAGTTCTTC
CASKYSHQEQFF
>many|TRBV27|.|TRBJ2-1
TGTGCCAGCAGCCAAGACAGTTACTACAATGAGCAGTTCTTC
CASSQDSYYNEQFF
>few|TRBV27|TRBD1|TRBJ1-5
TGTGCCAGCAGTTCAAGACCCGGACAGGGGGGGAATCAGCCCCAGCATTTT
CASSSRPGQGGNQPQHF
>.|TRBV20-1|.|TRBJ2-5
TGCAGTGCTAGAGGACGAGCGGCCCAAGAGACCCAGTACTTC
CSARGRAAQETQYF
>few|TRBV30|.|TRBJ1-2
TGTGCCGGTGACGGTGGTTATGGCTACACCTTC
CAGDGGYGYTF
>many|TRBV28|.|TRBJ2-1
TGTGCCAGCAGTGTCACTTTGGGCCGGGTTAATGAGCAGTTCTTC
CASSVTLGRVNEQFF
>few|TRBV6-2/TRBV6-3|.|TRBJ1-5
TGTGCCAGCAGTCCCCCGTCCGCCCAGCCCCAGCATTTT
CASSPPSAQPQHF
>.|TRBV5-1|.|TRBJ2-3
TGCGCCAGCAGCAGGGTCGACGCCGGTACGCAGTATTTT
CASSRVDAGTQYF
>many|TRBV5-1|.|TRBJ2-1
TGCGCCAGCTCCCTGGGGGTAGCGAATGAGCAGTTCTTC
CASSLGVANEQFF
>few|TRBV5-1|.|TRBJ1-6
TGCGCCAGCAGCTTGGCAGGGAATGAATCACCCCTCCACTTT
CASSLAGNESPLHF